A single sample gave rise to the 25 T cell receptor beta chains below, sequenced in a study of cytomegalovirus exposure and HLA in healthy donors (dated by TCRdb to 2017 to 2019). Library generation was performed with the immunoSEQ multiplex PCR assay. A mixture of 60 forward primers for TCR Vbeta segments and 13 reverse primers for TCR Jbeta segments was used in the multiplex PCR. As stored in TCRdb, this immuneACCESS dataset retains in-frame rearrangements with V and J assigned. A fraction of the clones does not appear; measured against another copy, unresolved V genes explain less than half of the discrepancy, and the remainder lacks a known reason. In this sample the table shows about 180,000 clones, around 75% of which occur a single time. The ten largest clonotypes hold about 2.7% of the sample. Sequences were obtained from PBMCs. The receptors originated from a male donor in good health and CMV-seronegative.

V is TRBV7-2 and J is TRBJ1-1; possibly TRBD1 for D (5 bases). The CDR3 has 15 residues. V was shortened by 1 base and J by 5 bases, with 14 bases between the two germline ends. Germline-derived CDR1 and CDR2 are SGHTA and FQGNSA. CDR3 DNA: TGTGCCAGCAGCTTAGATTTTGCGCGGGGGACTGAAGCTTTCTTT. As protein: CASSLDFARGTEAFF. The variable domain in full, with the rest retrieved from reference TRBV7-2 and TRBJ1-1, is GAGVSQSPSNKVTEKGKDVELRCDPISGHTALYWYRQSLGQGLEFLIYFQGNSAPDKSGLPSDRFSAERTGGSVSTLTIQRTQQEDSAVYLCASSLDFARGTEAFFGQGTRLTVV.

The chain couples TRBV5-1 to TRBJ2-3, with 7 bases aligning to TRBD1. The CDR3 is made up of 14 amino acids. V shed 3 bases and J 2 bases; nucleotides not matched to a gene: 3. Germline V gene sequence: CDR1 SGHRS, CDR2 YFSETQ. CDR3 region: CASSSGQNTDTQYF. The CDR3 DNA follows: TGCGCCAGCAGCTCGGGACAGAACACAGATACGCAGTATTTT.

The CDR3, as DNA: TGTGCCAGCAGTCCTACTGGGGAGGCCCCTGAAGCTTTCTTT. Translation: CASSPTGEAPEAFF. This sequence joins TRBV6-5 and TRBJ1-1, with D hard to call. The V end was cut by 5 bases, the J end by 6 bases, with 16 bases between. The CDR3 runs 14 residues. Germline lookup yields CDR1 MNHEY and CDR2 SVGAGI.

The DNA of the CDR3 is TGTGCCAGCACAGGGGGCGTTCTCTATGGCTACACCTTC. Translating it yields CASTGGVLYGYTF. V is TRBV7-9 and J is TRBJ1-2; 8 nucleotides align to TRBD1. With 7 bases clipped from V and 4 bases from J, the junction kept 5 bases outside the gene matches. This CDR3 spans 13 amino acids. The V gene's germline CDR1 is SEHNR and CDR2 FQNEAQ (reference sequence). The entire variable domain, with the rest obtained from reference TRBV7-9 and TRBJ1-2, is as follows: DTGVSQNPRHKITKRGQNVTFRCDPISEHNRLYWYRQTLGQGPEFLTYFQNEAQLEKSRLLSDRFSAERPKGSFSTLEIQRTEQGDSAMYLCASTGGVLYGYTFGSGTRLTVV.

V usage is TRBV7-3 and J usage is TRBJ2-5; unclear D gene. Germline V gene lookup returns CDR1 SGHTA and CDR2 FQGTGA. The CDR3 length is 12 residues. V was trimmed by 4 bases and J by 7 bases, leaving 10 bases between them. In nucleotides, the CDR3 is TGTGCCAGCAGCTCGCCCGGAGTGACCCAGTACTTC. It translates to CASSSPGVTQYF.

The V call is TRBV19, the J call TRBJ2-1; D gene ambiguous. Germline assignment: CDR1 LNHDA and CDR2 SQIVND (reference sequence). The CDR3 loop spans 13 amino acids. V was clipped by 5 bases and J by 5 bases, with 10 bases between them. For the CDR3, the DNA is TGTGCCAGTAGTTTCGCAGAGGACAATGAGCAGTTCTTC. This gives the protein CASSFAEDNEQFF.

This clone was counted between two and nine times. This sequence joins TRBV4-1 and TRBJ2-4, with D uncertain. The germline V gene has CDR1 MGHRA and CDR2 YSYEKL. CDR3 length: 14 amino acids. V lost 1 base, J lost 5 bases, and 9 bases lay in between. CDR3 DNA sequence: TGCGCCAGCAGCCAAGGGGCCACGGAAAACATTCAGTACTTC. Translating gives CASSQGATENIQYF.

The chain has TRBV28 and TRBJ1-4; D gene unclear. V was cut by 5 bases and J by 2 bases, with 12 bases left in between. This CDR3 comprises 15 residues. Germline values: CDR1 MDHEN, CDR2 SYDVKM. The CDR3 DNA reads TGTGCCAGCAGTACCGCGAGAACGACTAATGAAAAACTGTTTTTT. The encoded protein is CASSTARTTNEKLFF.

The V and J genes are TRBV4-1 and TRBJ1-5; no definite D call. The CDR3 has 13 amino acids. V lost 3 bases and J 6 bases, leaving 9 bases between the germline ends. Germline V CDR1 and CDR2: MGHRA, YSYEKL. The CDR3 loop is CASSQPRSQPQHF. CDR3 DNA sequence: TGCGCCAGCAGCCAGCCACGGAGTCAGCCCCAGCATTTT.

The rearrangement uses TRBV11-2 and TRBJ2-1, with D perhaps matching TRBD2 (5 bases). Trimming removed 1 base at V and 6 bases at J, with 13 bases between. The CDR3 has 15 amino acids. Germline V gene sequence: CDR1 SGHAT, CDR2 FQNNGV. The CDR3 coding sequence is TGTGCCAGCAGCTTAGCACTAGGGCCCTTCAATGAGCAGTTCTTC. Protein: CASSLALGPFNEQFF.

This chain joins TRBV30 and TRBJ2-3; 9 bases agree with TRBD1. Trimming took 5 bases from V and 4 from J; bases not matched to a gene: 7. CDR3 size: 14 residues. Germline CDR1 GTSNPN, CDR2 SVGIG (reference sequence). The CDR3 DNA sequence: TGTGCCTGGGACCCGACAGGGGGATCAGATACGCAGTATTTT. It specifies CAWDPTGGSDTQYF.

Concerning this clone itself: The identical CDR3 is also encoded by other nucleotide sequences in the sample. The rearrangement links TRBV7-3 to TRBJ1-2; 9 bases map to TRBD1. CDR1 SGHTA and CDR2 FQGTGA come from the germline V gene. V lost 4 bases to trimming and J lost 7 bases; unmatched junction nucleotides: 7. The CDR3 runs to 14 residues. In DNA form, the CDR3 reads TGTGCCAGCAGCTCCACAGGGGGCGTTGGTGGCTACACCTTC. It is translated as CASSSTGGVGGYTF.

Concerning this clone itself: The junction departs from germline at one end; a sequencing error may be responsible. Other DNA sequences in this specimen translate into the identical CDR3. The rearrangement joins TRBV14 to TRBJ2-1; 8 bases fit TRBD1. Germline CDR1 SGHDN, CDR2 FVKESK. This CDR3 contains 18 residues. CDR3 loop: CASSPLIGRGTGPNEQFF. CDR3 nucleotides: TGCGCCAGCAGCCCGTTAATTGGTAGAGGGACAGGCCCCAATGAGCAGTTCTTC.

This clone showed up just a few times. CDR3 nucleotides: TGTGCCAGTAGTACGCCGGGACAGGGGTCCGCTTACGAGCAGTACTTC. Translating gives CASSTPGQGSAYEQYF. The chain links TRBV19 to TRBJ2-7; 10 nucleotides agree with TRBD1. The V and J ends lost 4 bases and 4 bases, in that order; junction bases with no gene match: 10. Germline loops: CDR1 LNHDA, CDR2 SQIVND (reference sequence). CDR3 size: 16 residues.

The V and J genes are TRBV30 and TRBJ2-5; 8 nucleotides match TRBD1. The J segment lost 2 bases and the V segment lost 2 bases, leaving 4 bases of the junction unmatched. CDR3 length: 14 amino acids. Germline CDR1 reads GTSNPN; CDR2 reads SVGIG (reference sequence). Written as DNA, the CDR3 is TGTGCCTGGAGTAAGACAGGGGCACAAGAGACCCAGTACTTC. This encodes CAWSKTGAQETQYF.

The V call is TRBV5-1, the J call TRBJ2-1; 9 bases fit TRBD1. The germline CDR1 and CDR2 sequences are SGHRS and YFSETQ. V lost 4 bases and J lost 4; bases outside the gene matches: 9. The CDR3 runs to 16 residues. The CDR3 DNA follows: TGCGCCAGCAGCCCCCCGGGACAGGGAGGGTACAATGAGCAGTTCTTC. Protein sequence: CASSPPGQGGYNEQFF.

The chain links TRBV4-1 to TRBJ2-1, with 13 bases matching TRBD2. This CDR3 is 16 amino acids long. V lost 4 bases, J lost 7 bases, and 7 bases stayed unmatched. CDR1 is MGHRA and CDR2 is YSYEKL in the germline V gene. The CDR3 region has the DNA TGCGCCAGCAGCCCGGCGGGGACTAGCGGGGTGAATGAGCAGTTCTTC. Translation gives CASSPAGTSGVNEQFF.

The gene calls are TRBV30 and TRBJ1-1; possibly TRBD1 for D (5 bases). V was pared by 0 bases and J by 1 base, with 9 bases between. Germline-derived CDR1 and CDR2 are GTSNPN and SVGIG (reference sequence). The CDR3 is made up of 14 amino acids. This CDR3 is CAWSVDSSNTEAFF. The DNA for the CDR3 is TGTGCCTGGAGTGTAGACAGTTCGAACACTGAAGCTTTCTTT.

Only one count was recorded for this clone. The genes are TRBV30 and TRBJ1-3; weak D call: TRBD1 (6 bases). Between the trimmed V and J ends, which lost 2 bases and 0 bases, there was a span of 8 bases. The CDR3 is 14 residues long. In germline, CDR1 is GTSNPN, CDR2 SVGIG (reference sequence). The CDR3 spells CAWSPGVSGNTIYF. CDR3 in DNA: TGTGCCTGGAGTCCAGGGGTCTCTGGAAACACCATATATTTT.

The chain carries TRBV6-5 and TRBJ1-5, with 8 bases matching TRBD1. The CDR3 totals 15 residues. Per the germline V gene, CDR1 is MNHEY and CDR2 is SVGAGI. Losses at the gene ends were 7 bases for V and 3 bases for J; bases not matched to a gene: 8. CDR3 in amino acids: CASKRRQGNNQPQHF. CDR3 sequence (DNA): TGTGCCAGCAAGCGCCGACAGGGGAACAATCAGCCCCAGCATTTT.

The rearrangement uses TRBV9 and TRBJ1-5, with D perhaps matching TRBD1 (5 bases). Germline V gene lookup returns CDR1 SGDLS and CDR2 YYNGEE. CDR3 length equals 13 residues. Trimming removed 0 bases from V and 5 bases from J, with 6 bases in between. CDR3 sequence reads: CASSVGGYQPQHF. CDR3 sequence (DNA): TGTGCCAGCAGCGTAGGGGGCTATCAGCCCCAGCATTTT.

This chain links TRBV6-1 with TRBJ1-2; D gene uncertain. CDR3 size: 14 residues. The V gene's germline CDR1 is MNHNS and CDR2 SASEGT. V gave up 7 bases and J gave up 0 bases, with 12 bases separating them. As DNA, the CDR3 is TGTGCCAGCATCCCGCGCGGCTCTAACTATGGCTACACCTTC. Translating gives CASIPRGSNYGYTF.

The chain links TRBV4-1 to TRBJ1-1, with 8 nucleotides matching TRBD1. The CDR3 contains 15 residues. From germline, CDR1 is MGHRA and CDR2 YSYEKL. J gave up 3 bases and V 3 bases, and 6 bases lay outside the gene matches. This CDR3 reads CASSHGQGRDTEAFF. CDR3 nucleotide sequence: TGCGCCAGCAGCCACGGACAGGGTCGCGACACTGAAGCTTTCTTT.

The CDR3 DNA follows: TGTGCCAGCTCACCACCCGGCTCCAGGGGTAACACTGAAGCTTTCTTT. Protein sequence: CASSPPGSRGNTEAFF. V is TRBV18 and J is TRBJ1-1; tentatively, D is TRBD1 (6 bases). The CDR3 totals 16 residues. From germline, CDR1 is KGHSH and CDR2 LQKENI. V shed 0 bases and J shed 2 bases, with 13 bases lying between them.

This chain joins TRBV28 and TRBJ1-2, with 7 bases aligning to TRBD1. V dropped 4 bases and J dropped 0; count of bases not matched to a gene: 11. Germline CDR1 and CDR2: MDHEN and SYDVKM. The CDR3 runs 17 residues. The CDR3 region is CASSSPKDRRANYGYTF. The CDR3 DNA reads as TGTGCCAGCAGTTCCCCCAAGGACAGGAGAGCTAACTATGGCTACACCTTC.